The 16 T cell receptor beta chains below all came from one sample that was sequenced in a study of T cells in Graves' hyperthyroidism and ophthalmopathy (dated by TCRdb to the late 2010s). Receptor amplification or capture employed multiplex PCR. TCRdb names Illumina HiSeq 2000 as the instrument used. The TCR beta CDR3 regions were amplified from RNA transcripts. A first-round RT-PCR of the TCR CDR3 used the HTBI primer set with the Qiagen OneStep RT-PCR kit. TCRdb reworked the public reads: Q25 trimming with fastp, MiXCR clone assembly, productive beta chains retained. When rows share a CDR3 protein, they turn into one entry using the most common DNA and genes. The table for this sample lists under 350,000 distinct CDR3 sequences; less than 30% of them were counted only once. Of the sample, about 30% falls within the top ten clones. Source material: blood. These receptors were taken from a man in his forties with Graves' hyperthyroidism that later progressed to Graves' ophthalmopathy.

This clonotype has a count of ten or more. The chain joins TRBV27 to TRBJ1-1; TRBD1 agrees at 9 bases. Germline-derived CDR1 and CDR2 are MNHEY and SMNVEV (reference sequence). This CDR3 region has 15 residues. V trimming: 3 bases; J trimming: 6 bases; junction bases outside the gene matches: 8. CDR3 residues: CASSFGTGTRAEAFF. For the CDR3, the DNA is TGTGCCAGCAGTTTCGGGACAGGGACGAGGGCTGAAGCTTTCTTT.

V is TRBV20-1 and J is TRBJ2-7; D remains ambiguous. CDR3 size: 15 residues. Germline V gives CDR1 DFQATT, CDR2 SNEGSKA (reference sequence). Trimming removed 5 bases from V and 0 bases from J, with 17 bases in between. The CDR3 is CSAPRPVGLSYEQYF. The CDR3 bases are TGCAGTGCTCCTAGACCGGTGGGCCTCTCCTACGAGCAGTACTTC.

The chain links TRBV15 to TRBJ2-5; 9 nucleotides agree with TRBD2. V lost 6 bases and J lost 4; bases outside the gene matches: 12. The CDR3 totals 16 residues. Germline V gives CDR1 LNHNV, CDR2 YYDKDF (reference sequence). The CDR3 loop reads CATRSSISGSRETQYF. For the CDR3, the DNA is TGTGCCACCAGATCCTCAATTAGCGGGAGTAGAGAGACCCAGTACTTC.

This clonotype appeared many times. The chain recombines TRBV6-2 or TRBV6-3 with TRBJ2-2, with D maybe TRBD2 (6 bases). This CDR3 has 14 amino acids. Germline CDR1 MNHEY, CDR2 SVGEGT. Trimming removed 0 bases from V and 6 bases from J, with 8 bases in between. CDR3 coding DNA: TGTGCCAGCAGTTACTCGAGGAGGGCCGGGGAGCTGTTTTTT. It codes for CASSYSRRAGELFF.

This clonotype has a count of ten or more. The rearrangement links TRBV5-1 to TRBJ2-5, with D uncertain. Per the germline V gene, CDR1 is SGHRS and CDR2 is YFSETQ. The V and J ends lost 4 bases and 1 base respectively, with 11 bases between them. The CDR3 loop spans 14 amino acids. The chain's CDR3 is CASSRRRVQETQYF. The CDR3 DNA reads as TGCGCCAGCAGCCGACGACGGGTCCAAGAGACCCAGTACTTC.

This clonotype has more than one count but fewer than ten. This chain connects TRBV21-1 to TRBJ1-3; the D call TRBD1 from the table was never checked on the DNA. TRBV21-1 is marked as a pseudogene. The CDR3 length is 20 residues. CDR3 sequence reads: CASSVDRPGHLTGSGNTIYF. CDR3 nucleotide sequence: TGTGCCAGCAGCGTGGACCGACCGGGACATCTCACCGGCTCTGGAAACACCATATATTTT.

In this sample, this clonotype turned up many times. A read error may be the cause here, since a much bigger clone is one base away. Since no conserved phenylalanine or tryptophan closes the CDR3, a read error is the likely cause. DNA of the CDR3: TGTGCCAGCTGGTCCCACCCACCAACCTACGAGCAGTACCTC. Translating gives CASWSHPPTYEQYL. The chain has TRBV6-5 and TRBJ2-7; D gene uncertain. The germline V gene has CDR1 MNHEY and CDR2 SVGAGI. Trimming took off 8 bases at V and 2 bases at J, with 16 bases between the two ends. The CDR3 sequence is 14 residues long.

Many counts were recorded for this clonotype. V gene TRBV10-3 combines with J gene TRBJ2-7; D is possibly TRBD2 (5 bases). The CDR3 runs 16 residues. CDR1 ENHRY and CDR2 SYGVKD come from the germline V gene. Trimming cost V 3 bases and J 0 bases, with 15 bases left between them. CDR3 DNA: TGTGCCATCAGTGACGCTGAGGGTTCCCTCTCCTACGAGCAGTACTTC. Translated: CAISDAEGSLSYEQYF.

This chain links TRBV24-1 with TRBJ2-5, with TRBD2 matching 12 bases. J lost 4 bases, V lost 2 bases, and 7 bases had no gene match. CDR3 length: 17 residues. The germline V gene has CDR1 KGHDR and CDR2 SFDVKD. DNA of the CDR3: TGTGCCACCAGTGATTCCCAACTAGCGGGAGGCCTAGAGACCCAGTACTTC. Translating it yields CATSDSQLAGGLETQYF.

Ten or more counts support this clonotype. The genes are TRBV4-1 and TRBJ2-7; 8 positions match TRBD2. This CDR3 contains 15 residues. CDR1 is MGHRA and CDR2 is YSYEKL in the germline V gene. J was trimmed by 3 bases and V by 3 bases; bases with no gene match: 7. The CDR3 spells CASSQGLVVLYEQYF. The CDR3 bases are TGCGCCAGCAGCCAGGGACTAGTAGTCCTCTACGAGCAGTACTTC.

At least ten counts were recorded for this clonotype. A much larger clone lies one base from this, so it may be a read error. V usage is TRBV7-2 and J usage is TRBJ1-1, with 7 bases lining up with TRBD1. Germline V gives CDR1 SGHTA, CDR2 FQGNSA. The CDR3 contains 13 residues. Losses at the gene ends were 5 bases for V and 3 bases for J; bases not matched to a gene: 3. The CDR3 bases are TGTGCCAGCAGCATAGGACAGGACACTGAAGCTTTCTTT. Residues: CASSIGQDTEAFF.

Many counts were recorded for this clonotype. This chain connects TRBV27 to TRBJ2-7, with 7 bases fitting TRBD2. CDR3 length: 15 residues. Per the germline V gene, CDR1 is MNHEY and CDR2 is SMNVEV (reference sequence). Trimming took 2 bases from V and 6 from J; bases not matched to a gene: 10. CDR3 nucleotides: TGTGCCAGCAGTTTAAGGGGCCAGACTAGCCTCGAGCAGTACTTC. Its protein is CASSLRGQTSLEQYF.

This clonotype was seen repeatedly, ten times or more. The rearrangement uses TRBV6-2 or TRBV6-3 and TRBJ2-3; tentatively, D is TRBD1 (6 bases). Trimming cost V 7 bases and J 6 bases, with 20 bases left between them. The germline gives CDR1 MNHEY, CDR2 SVGEGT. This CDR3 has 15 amino acids. The CDR3 DNA is TGTGCCAGCAAGCAAGGACAGTATAGGTCCGATACGCAGTATTTT. Protein: CASKQGQYRSDTQYF.

V gene TRBV6-5 combines with J gene TRBJ1-5; D gene unclear. Trimming cost V 2 bases and J 6 bases, with 11 bases left between them. Germline values: CDR1 MNHEY, CDR2 SVGAGI. This CDR3 contains 14 residues. The CDR3 spells CASSYLAGAQPQHF. The CDR3 DNA reads as TGTGCCAGCAGTTACCTGGCAGGCGCTCAGCCCCAGCATTTT.

This clonotype has a count of ten or more. The chain combines TRBV15 with TRBJ2-7, with 10 bases fitting TRBD2. V shed 1 base and J 0 bases; nucleotides not matched to a gene: 9. The CDR3 covers 18 residues. In germline, CDR1 is LNHNV, CDR2 YYDKDF (reference sequence). In DNA, the CDR3 is TGTGCCACCAGCAGAGTTAGGACTAGCGGTTCTCACTCCTACGAGCAGTACTTC. Protein product: CATSRVRTSGSHSYEQYF.

This clonotype was counted between two and nine times. V and J are TRBV6-2 or TRBV6-3 and TRBJ2-7; TRBD1 matches at 9 bases. Per germline, CDR1 MNHEY and CDR2 SVGEGT. The length of the CDR3 is 18 residues. The J segment lost 0 bases and the V segment lost 0 bases, leaving 9 bases of the junction unmatched. The CDR3 protein is CASSYSPTGTGNSYEQYF. The CDR3 DNA reads TGTGCCAGCAGTTACTCACCTACCGGGACAGGGAACTCCTACGAGCAGTACTTC.